The present TCR beta chain was sequenced within a study of T cells in Graves' hyperthyroidism and ophthalmopathy. Duration under 3 months, a NOSPECS grade of at least 4, and a Clinical Activity Score of at least 3 characterized the ophthalmopathy patients. Study-wide findings and caveats: The authors' 13 V-J model separated ophthalmopathy from stable hyperthyroidism.

TCR beta CDR3 sequences were amplified from RNA transcripts. A set of HTBI primers served as the primers for a first-round RT-PCR of the TCR CDR3. TCRdb fed the multiplex PCR reads into MiXCR, producing one record per CDR3 protein. The sample shows some 270,000 distinct CDR3 sequences, approximately 24% of them seen only once. The CDR3 covers 15 residues. Trimming cost V 4 bases and J 4 bases, with 13 bases left between them. Germline values: CDR1 MNHNS, CDR2 SASEGT. This clonotype occurred many times. What it binds is not known. Sequenced material: blood. The chain joins TRBV6-1 to TRBJ2-2; D tentatively fits TRBD1 or TRBD2 (6 bases each). This clonotype was obtained from a woman in her thirties or forties with Graves' ophthalmopathy. The CDR3 protein is CASSGWGAVTGELFF. As DNA, the CDR3 is TGTGCCAGCAGTGGTTGGGGGGCGGTCACCGGGGAGCTGTTTTTT.